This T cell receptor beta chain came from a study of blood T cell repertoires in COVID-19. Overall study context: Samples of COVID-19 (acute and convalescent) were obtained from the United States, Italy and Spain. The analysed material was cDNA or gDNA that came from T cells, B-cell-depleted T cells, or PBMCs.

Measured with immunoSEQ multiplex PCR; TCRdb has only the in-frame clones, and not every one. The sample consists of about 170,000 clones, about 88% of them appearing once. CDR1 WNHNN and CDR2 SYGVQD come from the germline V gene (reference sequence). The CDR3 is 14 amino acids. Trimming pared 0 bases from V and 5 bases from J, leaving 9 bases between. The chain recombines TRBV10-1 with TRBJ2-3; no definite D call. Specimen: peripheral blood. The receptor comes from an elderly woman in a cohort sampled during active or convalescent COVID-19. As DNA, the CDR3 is TGCGCCAGCAGTGAGTCTAGGCCAGGAGATACGCAGTATTTT. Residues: CASSESRPGDTQYF.